This T cell receptor (beta chain) originates from a study of T cell changes during pregnancy in multiple sclerosis. This table comes from immunoSEQ multiplex PCR, and its TCRdb copy is limited to in-frame clones, with some not included. This table holds fewer than 65,000 clones, 94% found once. Germline V gene data show CDR1 as GTSNPN and CDR2 as SVGIG (reference sequence). V lost 5 bases and J lost 5, with 7 bases in between. The CDR3 loop spans 12 amino acids. The sequences come from CD4+ T cells from peripheral blood mononuclear cells, collected in the third trimester of pregnancy. The chain employs TRBV30 and TRBJ1-6; a weak D match, TRBD1 (5 bases). This receptor was identified in a female donor with multiple sclerosis, enrolled in a pregnancy study. The CDR3 loop is CAWDRNNSPLHF. The CDR3 region has the DNA TGTGCCTGGGACAGAAATAATTCACCCCTCCACTTT.